The 24 T cell receptor beta chains presented below share a single source sample, sequenced in a study of blood T cells in healthy people across ages. The second PCR ran about 7 to 12 cycles with a sample-barcoded 5' primer and J-beta primers. TCRdb fed the 5' RACE reads into MiXCR, producing one record per CDR3 protein. Altogether 750,000 or so distinct CDR3 sequences are present, roughly 25% being singletons, with the ten largest covering 8% to 10%. These same records also appear under a second study, on T cells of mothers and their children.

Sample: blood. These TCRs come from a boy aged 10-17 years in good health.

The rearrangement links TRBV7-2 to TRBJ1-3, with D hard to call. Germline V gene data show CDR1 as SGHTA and CDR2 as FQGNSA. The germline V and J ends were trimmed by 2 bases and 0 bases, with 8 bases remaining between them. The CDR3 loop spans 15 amino acids. CDR3 bases: TGTGCCAGCAGCTTATTCGATCGCTCTGGAAACACCATATATTTT. Its protein product is CASSLFDRSGNTIYF. Based on the CDR3 plus reference TRBV7-2 and TRBJ1-3, the full variable domain is GAGVSQSPSNKVTEKGKDVELRCDPISGHTALYWYRQSLGQGLEFLIYFQGNSAPDKSGLPSDRFSAERTGGSVSTLTIQRTQQEDSAVYLCASSLFDRSGNTIYFGEGSWLTVV.

In this sample, this clonotype turned up a few times. DNA for the CDR3: TGCAGTGCTAGAGACCGGGGACAGACCTACGAGCAGTACTTC. The encoded protein is CSARDRGQTYEQYF. The chain employs TRBV20-1 and TRBJ2-5; 7 bases map to TRBD1. The closer fit of TRBJ2-7 to the DNA end suggests the J call may be wrong. The CDR3 totals 14 residues. The germline V gene has CDR1 DFQATT and CDR2 SNEGSKA (reference sequence).

The chain carries TRBV20-1 and TRBJ2-1; D unresolved. Trimming cost V 6 bases and J 0 bases, with 15 bases left between them. This CDR3 contains 15 residues. The germline CDR1 and CDR2 sequences are DFQATT and SNEGSKA (reference sequence). CDR3 DNA: TGCAGTGCAAGACTGACGGGCAGCTCCTACAATGAGCAGTTCTTC. Encoded protein: CSARLTGSSYNEQFF.

The chain joins TRBV4-3 to TRBJ2-7, with TRBD2 matching 8 bases. This CDR3 has 15 amino acids. Germline CDR1 LGHNA, CDR2 YSLEER. J lost 2 bases, V lost 2 bases, and 5 bases had no gene match. For the CDR3, the DNA is TGCGCCAGCAGCCAAACCGCCGGGGGGGCCTACGAGCAGTACTTC. This translates into CASSQTAGGAYEQYF.

This clonotype showed up many times. V usage is TRBV20-1 and J usage is TRBJ2-7; weak D call: TRBD2 (6 bases). V lost 0 bases and J lost 2, with 11 bases in between. The CDR3 is 14 amino acids. Germline V lookup: CDR1 DFQATT, CDR2 SNEGSKA (reference sequence). CDR3 sequence: CSARDAGIAYEQYF. CDR3 nucleotides: TGCAGTGCTAGAGATGCGGGAATCGCCTACGAGCAGTACTTC.

In regard to this clonotype: The CDR3 end shows no conserved phenylalanine or tryptophan, and so a read error is likely. This chain connects TRBV28 to TRBJ2-5; D is uncertain. Trimming left V 1 base short and J 4 bases short, with 13 bases between. Germline CDR1 MDHEN, CDR2 SYDVKM. CDR3 length equals 15 residues. The CDR3 sequence is CASSLFVPWGETQYV. In nucleotides, the CDR3 is TGTGCCAGCAGTTTATTTGTCCCCTGGGGAGAGACCCAGTACGTC.

J is TRBJ1-1 and V is TRBV7-9; D ambiguous. V dropped 2 bases and J dropped 1 base, with 5 bases sitting between them. This CDR3 has 13 residues. Looked up from germline, CDR1 is SEHNR and CDR2 is FQNEAQ (reference sequence). Here the CDR3 reads CASSLSSNTEAFF. Here the CDR3 DNA reads TGTGCCAGCAGCTTATCCTCGAACACTGAAGCTTTCTTT.

This clonotype was seen a handful of times. The chain joins TRBV29-1 to TRBJ1-1; D gene unclear. Trimming took off 4 bases at V and 8 bases at J, with 11 bases between the two ends. The germline V gene has CDR1 SQVTM and CDR2 ANQGSEA. CDR3 length: 11 residues. In DNA form, the CDR3 reads TGCAGCGTTGGAGTTGGCTGGGAAGCTTTCTTT. Its translation is CSVGVGWEAFF.

The rearrangement uses TRBV29-1 and TRBJ1-2; D gene ambiguous. The CDR3 contains 15 residues. The V gene lost 4 bases and the J gene lost 4 bases, with 19 bases spanning the gap. Germline lookup yields CDR1 SQVTM and CDR2 ANQGSEA. DNA for the CDR3: TGCAGCGTTGGGATCTGGGCTCCTCGGGGCTATGGCTACACCTTC. Its protein is CSVGIWAPRGYGYTF.

This clonotype was counted between two and nine times. The chain carries TRBV7-9 and TRBJ2-7, with TRBD1 matching 8 bases. After removal of 5 bases from V and 7 bases from J, the junction contained 16 bases not matched to a gene. The CDR3 totals 16 residues. Germline V gene lookup returns CDR1 SEHNR and CDR2 FQNEAQ (reference sequence). The CDR3 sequence: CASSGPTGGISREQYF. The CDR3 nucleotides are TGTGCCAGCAGCGGCCCAACAGGGGGGATCTCGAGGGAGCAGTACTTC. Together with reference TRBV7-9 and TRBJ2-7, the CDR3 gives the full variable domain: DTGVSQNPRHKITKRGQNVTFRCDPISEHNRLYWYRQTLGQGPEFLTYFQNEAQLEKSRLLSDRFSAERPKGSFSTLEIQRTEQGDSAMYLCASSGPTGGISREQYFGPGTRLTVT.

The table lists this clonotype with a count of one. The rearrangement links TRBV10-3 to TRBJ1-1, with TRBD1 matching 7 bases. From germline, CDR1 is ENHRY and CDR2 SYGVKD. The CDR3 has 12 amino acids. The V gene end was trimmed by 6 bases and the J gene end by 5 bases; junction bases not matched to a gene: 3. The CDR3 loop reads CAISQGGTEAFF. The DNA for the CDR3 is TGTGCCATCAGCCAGGGGGGGACTGAAGCTTTCTTT.

The chain links TRBV6-2 or TRBV6-3 to TRBJ2-7; the D is unclear. This CDR3 is 14 amino acids long. Trimming took off 2 bases at V and 0 bases at J, with 8 bases between the two ends. Germline values: CDR1 MNHEY, CDR2 SVGEGT. The CDR3 bases are TGTGCCAGCAGTTACACGGCCTTCTCCTACGAGCAGTACTTC. Its protein product is CASSYTAFSYEQYF.

V usage is TRBV18 and J usage is TRBJ2-5, with TRBD1 identical over 7 bases. Per germline, CDR1 KGHSH and CDR2 LQKENI. V dropped 2 bases and J dropped 4; count of bases not matched to a gene: 7. This CDR3 is 15 amino acids long. The CDR3 protein is CASSPNRQGRETQYF. Here the CDR3 DNA reads TGTGCCAGCTCACCAAATCGACAGGGTCGAGAGACCCAGTACTTC.

The table lists this clonotype with many counts. The V and J genes are TRBV2 and TRBJ2-7, with D tentatively TRBD1 or TRBD2 (5 bases each). From germline, CDR1 is SNHLY and CDR2 FYNNEI. The CDR3 runs to 15 residues. V gave up 6 bases and J gave up 0 bases, with 15 bases separating them. The CDR3 region is CASRGRAGNSYEQYF. CDR3 coding DNA: TGTGCCAGCAGGGGGAGAGCAGGGAACTCCTACGAGCAGTACTTC.

This chain uses TRBV7-2 with TRBJ2-7; D gene uncertain. This CDR3 has 12 residues. Trimming pared 2 bases from V and 6 bases from J, leaving 8 bases between. Germline values: CDR1 SGHTA, CDR2 FQGNSA. The CDR3, as DNA: TGTGCCAGCAGCTTAAGTCATCCCGAGCAGTACTTC. As protein: CASSLSHPEQYF.

The rearrangement joins TRBV20-1 to TRBJ2-5; D not resolved. This CDR3 has 13 amino acids. The germline V and J ends were trimmed by 1 base and 2 bases, with 8 bases remaining between them. Germline V gene lookup returns CDR1 DFQATT and CDR2 SNEGSKA (reference sequence). CDR3 residues: CSARVRAQETQYF. The DNA for the CDR3 is TGCAGTGCTAGAGTCAGAGCTCAAGAGACCCAGTACTTC.

This clonotype turned up a few times. An end of the junction differs from the germline gene, which may be a read error. The chain couples TRBV24-1 to TRBJ2-1; D tentatively fits TRBD1 or TRBD2 (6 bases each). This CDR3 spans 19 amino acids. In germline, CDR1 is KGHDR, CDR2 SFDVKD. The CDR3 nucleotides read TGTGCCACCAGTGATCCACCTGTCGTCTCTCGGGGGCCCTACAATGAGCAGCTCTTC. This gives the protein CATSDPPVVSRGPYNEQLF.

In its sample, this clonotype was seen a few times. The chain uses TRBV7-9 and TRBJ2-1; TRBD2 is a possible D gene (6 bases). With the DNA end fitting TRBJ2-5 better, the J assignment may be wrong. Germline V lookup: CDR1 SEHNR, CDR2 FQNEAQ (reference sequence). This CDR3 comprises 14 residues. CDR3 coding DNA: TGTGCCAGCAGCCCGGTGGTAGCGGAAGAGACCCAGTACTTC. It translates to CASSPVVAEETQYF.

This clonotype was picked up a small number of times. The rearrangement joins TRBV28 to TRBJ1-3, with D uncertain. Germline CDR1 is MDHEN and CDR2 is SYDVKM. The CDR3 runs to 18 residues. V was shortened by 7 bases and J by 1 base, with 23 bases between the two germline ends. The CDR3 protein is CASMSWGDTHRSGNTIYF. The CDR3, as DNA: TGTGCCAGCATGAGTTGGGGAGACACCCACCGATCTGGAAACACCATATATTTT.

The chain recombines TRBV29-1 with TRBJ2-1, with TRBD2 matching over 10 bases. The germline gives CDR1 SQVTM, CDR2 ANQGSEA. The CDR3 covers 18 residues. Unmatched junction bases numbered 13, after V lost 2 bases and J lost 3 bases. The CDR3, as DNA: TGCAGCGTTGAATTCGTACTAGCGGGACCCCAGAACTACAATGAGCAGTTCTTC. Translating gives CSVEFVLAGPQNYNEQFF.

The rearrangement joins TRBV3-1 to TRBJ1-2; 7 bases are shared with TRBD1. CDR3 length: 14 amino acids. The ends lost 0 bases at V and 8 bases at J; junction bases unmatched: 6. The germline V gene encodes CDR1 LGHDT and CDR2 YNNKEL (reference sequence). CDR3 region: CASSQDHNRGGYTF. In DNA, the CDR3 is TGTGCCAGCAGCCAAGATCATAACAGGGGAGGCTACACCTTC.

For the CDR3, the DNA is TGCGCCAGCAGCCAACCCGGGACTAGCGGGGTTAACAATGAGCAGTTCTTC. Encoded protein: CASSQPGTSGVNNEQFF. The rearrangement uses TRBV4-3 and TRBJ2-1; TRBD2 matches at 13 bases. In germline, CDR1 is LGHNA, CDR2 YSLEER. Trimming removed 2 bases from V and 5 bases from J; junction bases left unmatched: 6. The CDR3 runs 17 residues.

The chain carries TRBV5-5 and TRBJ2-1, with 13 nucleotides matching TRBD2. The V and J ends lost 1 base and 10 bases, in that order; junction bases with no gene match: 8. This CDR3 is 16 amino acids long. CDR1 SGHKS and CDR2 YYEKEE come from the germline V gene (reference sequence). CDR3 in amino acids: CASSLSPTGLAGEQFF. CDR3 sequence (DNA): TGTGCCAGCAGCTTGAGCCCGACGGGACTAGCGGGGGAGCAGTTCTTC.

V is TRBV7-9 and J is TRBJ2-1, with D tentatively TRBD1 (6 bases). The CDR3 totals 12 residues. Germline V CDR1 and CDR2: SEHNR, FQNEAQ (reference sequence). With 6 bases removed from V and 9 bases from J, the gap between germline ends came to 12 bases. Here the CDR3 DNA reads TGTGCCAGCAGATCACTAGGGGGTGAGCAGTTCTTC. This translates into CASRSLGGEQFF.